Following are 2 T cell receptor beta chains from one sample sequenced in a study of cytomegalovirus exposure and HLA in healthy donors. Both 60 Vbeta primers and 13 Jbeta primers went into the PCR. Some clones are missing from TCRdb's copy, which holds only in-frame ones; the method was immunoSEQ multiplex PCR. The sample lists about 97,000 clones, approximately 87% occurring once. Sequencing was carried out using PBMCs. Receptors were obtained from a man aged 35 to 55 in good health and CMV-seronegative.

The rearrangement joins TRBV2 to TRBJ2-1, with 8 bases fitting TRBD1. V lost 4 bases to trimming and J lost 14 bases; unmatched junction nucleotides: 7. The CDR3 is 12 amino acids. CDR1 and CDR2 (germline): SNHLY, FYNNEI. CDR3 sequence reads: CASSGRTGMKFF. The DNA for the CDR3 is TGTGCCAGCAGTGGAAGGACAGGGATGAAGTTCTTC.

The rearrangement links TRBV18 to TRBJ2-1; D is uncertain. Trimming left V 3 bases short and J 5 bases short, with 8 bases between. Germline CDR1 reads KGHSH; CDR2 reads LQKENI. The CDR3 is made up of 13 amino acids. The CDR3 DNA reads as TGTGCCAGCTCACCCCAGTATAACAATGAGCAGTTCTTC. Amino acid sequence: CASSPQYNNEQFF.